The sample holds many counts of the clone carrying this T cell receptor (beta chain). Preceding any ophthalmopathy symptoms, the blood sample dates from first hyperthyroidism diagnosis. The CDR3 has 16 amino acids. Trimming removed 1 base at V and 2 bases at J, with 15 bases between. The V gene's germline CDR1 is SNHLY and CDR2 FYNNEI. TCR beta CDR3 sequences were amplified from RNA transcripts. In the first-round RT-PCR of the TCR CDR3, the HTBI primer set was used. TCRdb re-derived calls from the multiplex PCR reads in MiXCR, one entry per CDR3 protein. This table has roughly 380,000 distinct CDR3 sequences, approximately 15% appearing once. The sample belongs to a study of T cells in Graves' hyperthyroidism and ophthalmopathy.

This chain uses TRBV2 with TRBJ2-7; possible D gene TRBD1, 6 bases. This sequence originates from a man aged 25 to 45 with Graves' hyperthyroidism that later progressed to Graves' ophthalmopathy. The sample taken for sequencing was blood. The CDR3 region is CASSEVVSGDTYEQYF. Written as DNA, the CDR3 is TGTGCCAGCAGTGAAGTTGTGTCAGGGGACACCTACGAGCAGTACTTC. Full variable domain (remainder filled in from reference TRBV2 and TRBJ2-7): EPEVTQTPSHQVTQMGQEVILRCVPISNHLYFYWYRQILGQKVEFLVSFYNNEISEKSEIFDDQFSVERPDGSNFTLKIRSTKLEDSAMYFCASSEVVSGDTYEQYFGPGTRLTVT.